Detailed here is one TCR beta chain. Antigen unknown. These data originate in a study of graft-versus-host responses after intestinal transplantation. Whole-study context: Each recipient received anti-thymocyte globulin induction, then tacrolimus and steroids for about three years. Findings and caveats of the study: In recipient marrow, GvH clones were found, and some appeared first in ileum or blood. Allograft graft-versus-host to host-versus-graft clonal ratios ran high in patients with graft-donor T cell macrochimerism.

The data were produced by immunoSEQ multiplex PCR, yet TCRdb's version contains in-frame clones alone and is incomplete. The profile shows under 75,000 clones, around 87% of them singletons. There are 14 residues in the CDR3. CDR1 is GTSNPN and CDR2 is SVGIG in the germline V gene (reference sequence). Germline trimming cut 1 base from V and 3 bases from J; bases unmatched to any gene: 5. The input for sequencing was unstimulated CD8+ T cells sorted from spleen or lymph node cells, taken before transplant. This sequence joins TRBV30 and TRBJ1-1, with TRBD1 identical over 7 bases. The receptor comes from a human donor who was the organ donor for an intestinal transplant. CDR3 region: CAWSAGGSDTEAFF. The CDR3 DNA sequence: TGTGCCTGGAGTGCAGGGGGGAGTGACACTGAAGCTTTCTTT.